This TCR beta chain was captured by sequencing in a study of CD8 T cells in ankylosing spondylitis. Study results and caveats: The clones that were linked to disease were reported to be significantly enriched in matched synovial fluid samples from ankylosing spondylitis patients. As for the disease-linked clones, they showed a CD8+ phenotype and occurred at relatively low frequencies in peripheral blood.

Note on this clonotype: The antigen remains undetermined.

V was cut by 7 bases and J by 5 bases, with 18 bases left in between. CDR3 length: 15 amino acids. From germline, CDR1 is PRHDT and CDR2 FYEKMQ (reference sequence). MiXCR, run by TCRdb on the 5' RACE reads, gives a single entry per CDR3 protein. The data show about 220,000 distinct CDR3 sequences, more than 25% seen once. V usage is TRBV13 and J usage is TRBJ1-5; maybe TRBD1 (6 bases). This clonotype was obtained from a male donor with ankylosing spondylitis or in good health (not recorded which). Material for sequencing was blood, either unsorted or a sorted T cell fraction (not recorded which). The chain's CDR3 is CASTKGGMGDQPQHF. CDR3 DNA: TGTGCCAGCACCAAGGGGGGGATGGGGGATCAGCCCCAGCATTTT.